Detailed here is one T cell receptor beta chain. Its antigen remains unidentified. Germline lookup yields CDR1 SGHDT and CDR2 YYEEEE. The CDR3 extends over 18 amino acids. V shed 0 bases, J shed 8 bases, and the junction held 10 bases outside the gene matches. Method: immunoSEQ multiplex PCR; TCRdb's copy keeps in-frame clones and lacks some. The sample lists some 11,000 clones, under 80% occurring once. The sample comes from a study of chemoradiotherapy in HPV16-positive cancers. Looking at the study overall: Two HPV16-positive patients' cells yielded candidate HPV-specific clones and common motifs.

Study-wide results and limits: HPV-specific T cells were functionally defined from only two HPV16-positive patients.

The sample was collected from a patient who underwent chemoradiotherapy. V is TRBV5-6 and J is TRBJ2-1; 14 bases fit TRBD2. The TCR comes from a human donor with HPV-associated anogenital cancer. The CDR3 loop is CASSLVTTSGGAFDEQFF. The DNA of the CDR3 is TGTGCCAGCAGCTTGGTCACGACTAGCGGGGGGGCCTTCGATGAGCAGTTCTTC.